This T cell receptor (beta chain) appears in the sequencing data of a study of OX40 agonist ivuxolimab in advanced cancers. Study information: Patients were dosed intravenously with ivuxolimab at 0.01 to 10 mg/kg every 2 weeks. Prior therapy, whether anti-PD-1, anti-PD-L1 or anti-CTLA-4, was allowed, and about 39% had some.

The CDR3 totals 13 residues. Germline lookup yields CDR1 MNHEY and CDR2 SMNVEV (reference sequence). Trimming took off 6 bases at V and 0 bases at J, with 8 bases between the two ends. Sampling times: baseline, cycle 4 day 1, cycle 7 day 1. The repertoire was sequenced with immunoSEQ multiplex PCR; TCRdb's copy has only in-frame clones and lacks some. Of around 46,000 clones in the sample, more than 75% are singletons; the top ten hold about an eighth. This TCR was sampled from an adult with an advanced solid tumor such as melanoma, head and neck, liver or kidney cancer. This specimen was CD4+ or CD8+ T cells sorted from blood, taken in a trial of the OX40 agonist ivuxolimab. The chain recombines TRBV27 with TRBJ1-1; D gene ambiguous. The DNA for the CDR3 is TGTGCCAGCAGACCTTTTATGAACACTGAAGCTTTCTTT. Protein sequence: CASRPFMNTEAFF.